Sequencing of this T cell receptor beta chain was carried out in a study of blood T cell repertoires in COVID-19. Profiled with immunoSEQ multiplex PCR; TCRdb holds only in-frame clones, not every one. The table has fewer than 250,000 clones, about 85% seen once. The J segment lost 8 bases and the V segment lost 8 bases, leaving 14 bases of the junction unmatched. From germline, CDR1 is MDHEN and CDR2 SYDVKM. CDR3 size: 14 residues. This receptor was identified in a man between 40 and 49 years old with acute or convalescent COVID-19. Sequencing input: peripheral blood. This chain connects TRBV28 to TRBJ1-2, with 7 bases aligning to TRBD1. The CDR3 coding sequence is TGTGCCAGCCTACTACAAGGAGGGGGCGGCGGCTACACCTTC. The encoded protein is CASLLQGGGGGYTF.